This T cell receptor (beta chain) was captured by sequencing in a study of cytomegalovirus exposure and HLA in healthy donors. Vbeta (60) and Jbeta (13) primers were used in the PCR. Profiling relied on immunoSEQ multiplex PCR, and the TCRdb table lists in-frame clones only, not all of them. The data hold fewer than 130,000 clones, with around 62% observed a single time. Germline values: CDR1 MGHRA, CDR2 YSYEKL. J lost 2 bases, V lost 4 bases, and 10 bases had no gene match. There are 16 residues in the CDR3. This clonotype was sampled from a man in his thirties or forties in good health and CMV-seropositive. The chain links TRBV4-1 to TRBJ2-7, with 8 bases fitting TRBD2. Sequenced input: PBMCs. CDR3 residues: CASSPLGGANTYEQYF. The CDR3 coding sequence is TGCGCCAGCAGCCCTCTCGGGGGGGCTAATACCTACGAGCAGTACTTC.